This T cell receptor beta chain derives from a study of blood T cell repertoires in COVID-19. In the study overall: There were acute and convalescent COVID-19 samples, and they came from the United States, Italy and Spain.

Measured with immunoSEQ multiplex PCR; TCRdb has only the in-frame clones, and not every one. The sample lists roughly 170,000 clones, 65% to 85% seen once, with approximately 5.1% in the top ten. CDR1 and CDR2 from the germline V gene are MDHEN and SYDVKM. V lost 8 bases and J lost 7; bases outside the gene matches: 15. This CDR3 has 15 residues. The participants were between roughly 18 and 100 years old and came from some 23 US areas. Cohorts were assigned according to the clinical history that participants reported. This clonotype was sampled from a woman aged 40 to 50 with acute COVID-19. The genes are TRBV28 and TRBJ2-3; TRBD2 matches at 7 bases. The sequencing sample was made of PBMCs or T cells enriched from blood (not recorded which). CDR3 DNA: TGTGCCAGCGAGACAACTAGCGCCGCAAGCAATACGCAGTATTTT. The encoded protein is CASETTSAASNTQYF.